This TCR beta chain originates from a study of cytomegalovirus exposure and HLA in healthy donors. The PCR contained 60 Vbeta and 13 Jbeta primers. As processed by the authors: A follow-up analysis tallied 86 million or so unique TCR beta chains, roughly 11 million shared. The table came from immunoSEQ multiplex PCR; TCRdb's copy has only in-frame clones and leaves some out. For V, J and clone size, that table is used; D and trimming come from the DNA. This table has 150,000 or so clones, around 73% appearing once. The CDR3 is made up of 12 amino acids. Per germline, CDR1 LNHDA and CDR2 SQIVND (reference sequence). V lost 5 bases to trimming and J lost 11 bases, with 16 bases between them.

Sequencing used PBMCs. V usage is TRBV19 and J usage is TRBJ2-7; possibly TRBD2 for D (6 bases). The sequence derives from a female donor in good health and CMV-seronegative. The CDR3 DNA sequence: TGTGCCAGTAGTTCCGACTCGGAGGGTGAGTACTTC. It encodes CASSSDSEGEYF.